This entry lists 31 T cell receptor beta chains sequenced from one sample in a study of siplizumab effects on memory and regulatory T cells. The repertoire was sequenced with immunoSEQ multiplex PCR; TCRdb's copy has only in-frame clones and lacks some. The sample contains some 100,000 clones, 92% of which appear only once. The sample consisted of non-Treg CD4+ T cells sorted from blood. These receptors were taken from a human donor in good health.

The CDR3 here is CASSDTDRGVGYTF. The CDR3 coding sequence is TGTGCCAGCAGTGATACCGACAGGGGGGTTGGCTACACCTTC. The gene calls are TRBV6-4 and TRBJ1-2, with 9 bases fitting TRBD1. The length of the CDR3 is 14 residues. Germline CDR1 reads MRHNA; CDR2 reads SNTAGT. V dropped 3 bases and J dropped 7; count of bases not matched to a gene: 6.

This chain links TRBV5-6 with TRBJ2-7; D unclear. CDR3 size: 14 residues. Germline V gene data show CDR1 as SGHDT and CDR2 as YYEEEE. The V gene lost 0 bases and the J gene lost 2 bases, with 9 bases spanning the gap. CDR3 nucleotides: TGTGCCAGCAGCTTGGACCAGGTAGCCTACGAGCAGTACTTC. This gives the protein CASSLDQVAYEQYF.

In its sample, this clone is medium-sized. The V call is TRBV11-1, the J call TRBJ1-2; D unresolved. The germline gives CDR1 SGHAT, CDR2 FQDESV (reference sequence). The CDR3 loop spans 14 amino acids. V lost 4 bases, J lost 0 bases, and 9 bases lay in between. In nucleotides, the CDR3 is TGTGCCAGCAGCTCCGCGGGAGCTAACTATGGCTACACCTTC. Residues: CASSSAGANYGYTF.

The chain employs TRBV2 and TRBJ2-1; 9 positions agree with TRBD1. Germline V lookup: CDR1 SNHLY, CDR2 FYNNEI. The junction had 4 bases not matched to a gene; V was cut back by 4 bases and J by 9 bases. The CDR3 covers 13 residues. For the CDR3, the DNA is TGTGCCAGCAGTGTACAGGGGGCGGGTGAGCAGTTCTTC. It is translated as CASSVQGAGEQFF.

This rearrangement joins TRBV10-3 to TRBJ2-7; tentative D call: TRBD1 (6 bases). Trimming removed 6 bases from V and 0 bases from J, with 9 bases in between. Germline CDR1 and CDR2: ENHRY and SYGVKD. CDR3 length: 13 residues. CDR3 nucleotide sequence: TGTGCCATCAGACAGGGAAGCTCCTACGAGCAGTACTTC. As protein: CAIRQGSSYEQYF.

The CDR3 bases are TGCGCCAGCAGCCAAGAACCGAACAGGGGTCAGCCCCAGCATTTT. It specifies CASSQEPNRGQPQHF. The chain carries TRBV4-1 and TRBJ1-5; 7 positions match TRBD1. The germline gives CDR1 MGHRA, CDR2 YSYEKL. J lost 6 bases, V lost 0 bases, and 5 bases had no gene match. The CDR3 contains 15 residues.

The V gene is TRBV18, the J gene TRBJ1-5, with D perhaps TRBD1 (5 bases). Germline CDR1 KGHSH, CDR2 LQKENI. There are 14 residues in the CDR3. The ends were cut back, 2 bases at V and 5 bases at J, with 10 bases in the middle. For the CDR3, the DNA is TGTGCCAGCTCACCAGGGGGAAATTATCAGCCCCAGCATTTT. It translates to CASSPGGNYQPQHF.

This chain joins TRBV13 and TRBJ1-1, with D possibly TRBD1 on 6 matching bases. The V gene's germline CDR1 is PRHDT and CDR2 FYEKMQ (reference sequence). This CDR3 contains 14 residues. With 5 bases removed from V and 1 base from J, the gap between germline ends came to 11 bases. In nucleotides, the CDR3 is TGTGCCAGCAGCCACATGACAGGGAACACTGAAGCTTTCTTT. It specifies CASSHMTGNTEAFF.

The genes are TRBV7-3 and TRBJ2-1; D unresolved. V dropped 2 bases and J dropped 9 bases, with 8 bases sitting between them. Germline V gene lookup returns CDR1 SGHTA and CDR2 FQGTGA. The CDR3 has 12 amino acids. CDR3 residues: CASSLQRAEQFF. CDR3 coding DNA: TGTGCCAGCAGCTTACAACGGGCTGAGCAGTTCTTC.

The gene calls are TRBV10-3 and TRBJ2-7, with D possibly matching TRBD1 (6 bases). Germline loops: CDR1 ENHRY, CDR2 SYGVKD. This CDR3 has 14 residues. Trimming took 6 bases from V and 0 from J, leaving 12 bases between them. CDR3 DNA: TGTGCCATCAGGGGGGAAGGGGGCTCCTACGAGCAGTACTTC. Translating gives CAIRGEGGSYEQYF.

This clone is categorized as medium-sized. V gene TRBV5-4 combines with J gene TRBJ2-6, with TRBD1 matching 9 bases. The germline gives CDR1 SGHNT, CDR2 YYREEE (reference sequence). This CDR3 has 17 residues. After removal of 4 bases from V and 1 base from J, the junction contained 6 bases not matched to a gene. CDR3 nucleotides: TGTGCCAGCAGCCCTACGGGACAGGGTTCTGGGGCCAACGTCCTGACTTTC. Translated, it gives CASSPTGQGSGANVLTF.

The CDR3 bases are TGTGCCAGCAGCTCGGACAGGGACTCCTACGAGCAGTACTTC. Amino acids: CASSSDRDSYEQYF. This chain links TRBV7-2 with TRBJ2-7; 8 nucleotides agree with TRBD1. This CDR3 is 14 amino acids long. Germline CDR1 is SGHTA and CDR2 is FQGNSA. Trimming removed 4 bases from V and 0 bases from J; junction bases left unmatched: 2.

V usage is TRBV21-1 and J usage is TRBJ2-7; the table calls TRBD1, which could not be checked here. TRBV21-1 is an annotated pseudogene. The CDR3 covers 15 residues. In nucleotides, the CDR3 is TGTGCCAGCAGCCTAATCTCCAGGGATGCCTACGAGCAGTACTTC. It is translated as CASSLISRDAYEQYF.

The rearrangement uses TRBV19 and TRBJ1-1; tentative D call: TRBD1 (6 bases). Germline values: CDR1 LNHDA, CDR2 SQIVND (reference sequence). There are 13 residues in the CDR3. Deletions cut 7 bases from V and 1 base from J, with 10 bases between. CDR3: CASKETGNTEAFF. Written as DNA, the CDR3 is TGTGCCAGTAAGGAGACAGGGAACACTGAAGCTTTCTTT.

The V gene is TRBV18, the J gene TRBJ1-1; D is possibly TRBD1 (5 bases). V lost 3 bases and J 1 base, leaving 15 bases between the germline ends. Per the germline V gene, CDR1 is KGHSH and CDR2 is LQKENI. The CDR3 covers 16 residues. The CDR3 here is CASSPGTGAGNTEAFF. DNA of the CDR3: TGTGCCAGCTCACCCGGGACTGGAGCGGGGAACACTGAAGCTTTCTTT.

The CDR3 is CASSIKGAGEQYF. For the CDR3, the DNA is TGTGCCAGTAGTATTAAGGGCGCGGGTGAGCAGTACTTC. The rearrangement links TRBV19 to TRBJ2-7, with D possibly TRBD2 on 5 matching bases. Trimming removed 3 bases at V and 7 bases at J, with 13 bases between. CDR1 and CDR2 (germline): LNHDA, SQIVND (reference sequence). The CDR3 is 13 residues long.

This chain connects TRBV5-8 to TRBJ1-4, with TRBD1 matching over 7 bases. Trimming at V came to 3 bases and at J to 4 bases, leaving 15 bases not matched to a gene. Germline CDR1 reads SGHTS; CDR2 reads YDEGEE. This CDR3 spans 18 amino acids. The CDR3 nucleotides are TGTGCCAGCAGCTCGGACAGGACCAAGTCAGGGGTTAATGAAAAACTGTTTTTT. Translation gives CASSSDRTKSGVNEKLFF.

This rearrangement joins TRBV30 to TRBJ2-4; the D gene is possibly TRBD1 (5 bases). The germline V gene encodes CDR1 GTSNPN and CDR2 SVGIG (reference sequence). This CDR3 contains 11 residues. V was shortened by 4 bases and J by 7 bases, with 8 bases between the two germline ends. Here the CDR3 DNA reads TGTGCCTGGAATCGACAGAACATTCAGTACTTC. Its protein product is CAWNRQNIQYF.

This rearrangement joins TRBV5-4 to TRBJ2-1, with D possibly being TRBD1 (5 bases). The CDR3 is made up of 15 amino acids. Trimming shortened V by 0 bases and J by 5 bases, and 12 bases separated the two germline ends. Germline CDR1 is SGHNT and CDR2 is YYREEE (reference sequence). The CDR3 protein is CASSLARGDHNEQFF. The CDR3 DNA follows: TGTGCCAGCAGCTTGGCAAGGGGCGACCACAATGAGCAGTTCTTC.

The rearrangement joins TRBV25-1 to TRBJ2-3, with D possibly TRBD2 on 7 matching bases. Germline-derived CDR1 and CDR2 are MGHDK and SYGVNS. This CDR3 has 13 amino acids. V was pared by 7 bases and J by 1 base, with 9 bases between. This chain's CDR3 is CASMRGRTDTQYF. The CDR3, as DNA: TGTGCCAGCATGCGGGGGCGCACAGATACGCAGTATTTT.

The chain has TRBV7-2 and TRBJ2-5, with 13 bases matching TRBD2. The J call could be wrong; TRBJ2-7 is a better fit for the DNA end. The CDR3 extends over 14 amino acids. The germline V gene has CDR1 SGHTA and CDR2 FQGNSA. The CDR3 loop reads CASSWTSGSYEQYF. The CDR3 DNA reads as TGTGCCAGCAGCTGGACTAGCGGGAGCTACGAGCAGTACTTC.

The rearrangement joins TRBV28 to TRBJ1-4; 8 nucleotides match TRBD1. The CDR3 has 14 amino acids. The V segment lost 6 bases and the J segment 8 bases; nucleotides outside the gene matches: 8. Germline V CDR1 and CDR2: MDHEN, SYDVKM. CDR3 residues: CASRTQGAREKLFF. The DNA for the CDR3 is TGTGCCAGCAGGACCCAGGGGGCGAGGGAAAAACTGTTTTTT.

V usage is TRBV25-1 and J usage is TRBJ1-6, with 7 bases aligning to TRBD1. The germline V gene has CDR1 MGHDK and CDR2 SYGVNS. Germline trimming cut 6 bases from V and 6 bases from J; bases unmatched to any gene: 8. The CDR3 is made up of 15 amino acids. This CDR3 reads CASREQGLGNSPLHF. CDR3 DNA sequence: TGTGCCAGCAGGGAACAGGGGTTGGGTAATTCACCCCTCCACTTT.

This CDR3 reads CASSLDLAGGNNEQFF. The CDR3, as DNA: TGTGCCAGCAGCTTGGATCTAGCGGGAGGTAATAATGAGCAGTTCTTC. The chain recombines TRBV5-4 with TRBJ2-1, with TRBD2 identical over 11 bases. The V gene end was trimmed by 0 bases and the J gene end by 7 bases; junction bases not matched to a gene: 6. Germline CDR1 is SGHNT and CDR2 is YYREEE (reference sequence). The CDR3 consists of 16 residues.

This chain joins TRBV5-1 and TRBJ2-5; D is perhaps TRBD2 (6 bases). Germline V CDR1 and CDR2: SGHRS, YFSETQ. This CDR3 spans 15 amino acids. The V end lost 2 bases, the J end lost 7 bases, and 18 bases lay between the germline ends. The CDR3 loop reads CASSFLAYAFGTQYF. The CDR3 coding sequence is TGCGCCAGCAGCTTCCTAGCGTACGCCTTTGGGACCCAGTACTTC. The complete variable domain, with remaining parts taken from reference TRBV5-1 and TRBJ2-5, reads KAGVTQTPRYLIKTRGQQVTLSCSPISGHRSVSWYQQTPGQGLQFLFEYFSETQRNKGNFPGRFSGRQFSNSRSEMNVSTLELGDSALYLCASSFLAYAFGTQYFGPGTRLLVL.

V is TRBV7-3 and J is TRBJ2-1; TRBD2 matches 8 bases. The germline gives CDR1 SGHTA, CDR2 FQGTGA. This CDR3 region has 14 residues. Trimming at V came to 5 bases and at J to 8 bases, leaving 8 bases not matched to a gene. The CDR3 region is CASSLAGSGDEQFF. The CDR3 DNA reads TGTGCCAGCAGCCTAGCGGGCTCAGGCGATGAGCAGTTCTTC.

The chain joins TRBV9 to TRBJ1-4, with a possible D match to TRBD1 (5 bases). Deletions cut 0 bases from V and 3 bases from J, with 6 bases between. The CDR3 has 14 residues. CDR1 and CDR2 from the germline V gene are SGDLS and YYNGEE. The CDR3 spells CASSVGQPNEKLFF. CDR3 coding DNA: TGTGCCAGCAGCGTAGGACAGCCTAATGAAAAACTGTTTTTT.

CDR3: CASSPPNEAGYTF. Written as DNA, the CDR3 is TGTGCCAGCAGTCCTCCGAACGAAGCTGGCTACACCTTC. V usage is TRBV6-5 and J usage is TRBJ1-2; D remains unclear. CDR1 and CDR2 (germline): MNHEY, SVGAGI. The length of the CDR3 is 13 residues. The ends were cut back, 5 bases at V and 7 bases at J, with 14 bases in the middle.

The chain joins TRBV7-3 to TRBJ1-1, with 10 bases fitting TRBD1. Looked up from germline, CDR1 is SGHTA and CDR2 is FQGTGA. With 5 bases clipped from V and 4 bases from J, the junction kept 7 bases outside the gene matches. This CDR3 is 15 amino acids long. CDR3 in amino acids: CASSPNGQGVTEAFF. In DNA form, the CDR3 reads TGTGCCAGCAGCCCGAACGGACAGGGGGTCACTGAAGCTTTCTTT.

The genes are TRBV28 and TRBJ1-2; D is undetermined. Per germline, CDR1 MDHEN and CDR2 SYDVKM. This CDR3 spans 14 amino acids. V was pared by 2 bases and J by 6 bases, with 13 bases between. The chain's CDR3 is CASSLRAGGNGYTF. The CDR3 coding sequence is TGTGCCAGCAGTTTAAGGGCCGGAGGGAATGGCTACACCTTC.

The CDR3 DNA reads TGTGCCAGCACCAAGGGGGGGGTAAAACAGCCCCAGCATTTT. The encoded protein is CASTKGGVKQPQHF. The gene calls are TRBV6-5 and TRBJ1-5; D may be TRBD1 (6 bases). Trimming took off 7 bases at V and 7 bases at J, with 17 bases between the two ends. The V gene's germline CDR1 is MNHEY and CDR2 SVGAGI. This CDR3 comprises 14 residues.